Below, 25 T cell receptor beta chains from the same sample are listed, as sequenced in a study of T cells in Graves' hyperthyroidism and ophthalmopathy. RNA transcripts served as the template for amplifying TCR beta CDR3 regions. A set of HTBI primers served as the primers for a first-round RT-PCR of the TCR CDR3. TCRdb reprocessed the multiplex PCR reads via MiXCR and lists one record per CDR3 protein. The data contain around 340,000 distinct CDR3 sequences, about 15% of them singletons. The sample comprised blood. The origin of the receptors is a man younger than 40 with Graves' hyperthyroidism.

This clonotype was detected many times. The CDR3 sequence is CASSLEGPTEAFF. The CDR3 nucleotides are TGTGCCAGCAGCTTAGAGGGACCCACTGAAGCTTTCTTT. The rearrangement joins TRBV11-2 to TRBJ1-1, with a possible D match to TRBD1 (5 bases). The ends were cut back, 0 bases at V and 4 bases at J, with 6 bases in the middle. CDR1 and CDR2 from the germline V gene are SGHAT and FQNNGV. This CDR3 region has 13 residues.

V gene TRBV3-1 combines with J gene TRBJ2-6; a possible D gene is TRBD1 (6 bases). This CDR3 is built from 17 residues. Germline-derived CDR1 and CDR2 are LGHDT and YNNKEL (reference sequence). The V and J ends lost 4 bases and 0 bases respectively, with 13 bases between them. CDR3 nucleotide sequence: TGTGCCAGCAGCCTGCAGGGGTCTCTCTCTGGGGCCAACGTCCTGACTTTC. It translates to CASSLQGSLSGANVLTF.

In this sample, this clonotype turned up many times. The rearrangement joins TRBV20-1 to TRBJ2-1; no definite D call. V was clipped by 3 bases and J by 6 bases, with 9 bases between them. Germline loops: CDR1 DFQATT, CDR2 SNEGSKA (reference sequence). The CDR3 has 12 amino acids. The CDR3 sequence is CSASMGGNEQFF. CDR3 DNA sequence: TGCAGTGCTAGTATGGGTGGCAATGAGCAGTTCTTC.

The chain recombines TRBV27 with TRBJ1-2; 7 bases align to TRBD1. The CDR3 consists of 14 residues. The trim removed 6 bases at V and 3 bases at J, leaving 7 bases unmatched. CDR1 and CDR2 from the germline V gene are MNHEY and SMNVEV (reference sequence). CDR3 bases: TGTGCCAGCAGATTTACAGGGGCCGACTATGGCTACACCTTC. Residues: CASRFTGADYGYTF.

This clonotype was observed at least ten times. The chain carries TRBV7-2 and TRBJ2-1, with 9 bases matching TRBD2. In germline, CDR1 is SGHTA, CDR2 FQGNSA. The trim removed 7 bases at V and 1 base at J, leaving 5 bases unmatched. The CDR3 loop spans 15 amino acids. The CDR3 DNA is TGTGCCAGCACCTGGGCGGGAGGGTCCTACAATGAGCAGTTCTTC. The encoded protein is CASTWAGGSYNEQFF.

This clonotype was seen repeatedly, ten times or more. V and J are TRBV6-1 and TRBJ2-1, with 12 bases matching TRBD2. The ends lost 6 bases at V and 5 bases at J; junction bases unmatched: 8. The germline gives CDR1 MNHNS, CDR2 SASEGT. This CDR3 spans 16 amino acids. CDR3 amino acids: CASRDHTSGRNNEQFF. The CDR3 bases are TGTGCCAGCAGAGATCACACTAGCGGGAGGAACAATGAGCAGTTCTTC.

The genes are TRBV30 and TRBJ2-2; TRBD2 aligns across 7 bases. Germline loops: CDR1 GTSNPN, CDR2 SVGIG (reference sequence). The CDR3 sequence is 16 residues long. V was clipped by 0 bases and J by 6 bases; unmatched bases: 10. The chain's CDR3 is CAWSVGPAGRAGELFF. In DNA, the CDR3 is TGTGCCTGGAGTGTAGGGCCAGCGGGAAGAGCCGGGGAGCTGTTTTTT.

The chain recombines TRBV28 with TRBJ1-1; no definite D call. CDR3 length: 14 amino acids. Germline CDR1 is MDHEN and CDR2 is SYDVKM. V lost 5 bases and J 5 bases, leaving 15 bases between the germline ends. The CDR3 nucleotides are TGTGCCAGCAGTCCCGGGGAGGAAAAGACTGAAGCTTTCTTT. It is translated as CASSPGEEKTEAFF.

Many counts were recorded for this clonotype. This chain links TRBV2 with TRBJ1-1; D is perhaps TRBD1 (5 bases). CDR3 length: 15 amino acids. Germline CDR1 is SNHLY and CDR2 is FYNNEI. V lost 1 base, J lost 3 bases, and 12 bases lay in between. CDR3 protein: CASSEGPRGDTEAFF. The CDR3 DNA follows: TGTGCCAGCAGTGAAGGTCCAAGAGGGGACACTGAAGCTTTCTTT.

In this sample, this clonotype turned up a few times. The chain carries TRBV11-3 and TRBJ2-2; D call uncertain. Trimming left V 5 bases short and J 3 bases short, with 16 bases between. The CDR3 runs 16 residues. Looked up from germline, CDR1 is SGHNT and CDR2 is YENEEA. CDR3: CASSKDPAGDTGELFF. CDR3 DNA: TGTGCCAGCAGCAAGGATCCAGCAGGAGACACCGGGGAGCTGTTTTTT.

This clonotype has ten or more counts. The chain carries TRBV2 and TRBJ2-5, with 8 bases aligning to TRBD2. J gave up 0 bases and V 7 bases, and 1 base lay outside the gene matches. The germline V gene encodes CDR1 SNHLY and CDR2 FYNNEI. The CDR3 runs to 13 residues. CDR3 in amino acids: CASTLADQETQYF. The DNA of the CDR3 is TGTGCCAGCACACTAGCGGACCAAGAGACCCAGTACTTC. Supplemented by reference TRBV2 and TRBJ2-5, the full variable domain reads EPEVTQTPSHQVTQMGQEVILRCVPISNHLYFYWYRQILGQKVEFLVSFYNNEISEKSEIFDDQFSVERPDGSNFTLKIRSTKLEDSAMYFCASTLADQETQYFGPGTRLLVL.

The chain has TRBV27 and TRBJ1-1; TRBD1 matches 7 bases. Germline CDR1 reads MNHEY; CDR2 reads SMNVEV (reference sequence). The CDR3 is 15 amino acids. J lost 2 bases, V lost 3 bases, and 6 bases had no gene match. CDR3 protein: CASSFQGTANTEAFF. The CDR3 region has the DNA TGTGCCAGCAGTTTTCAAGGGACAGCCAACACTGAAGCTTTCTTT.

Ten or more counts support this clonotype. The J gene is TRBJ2-5, the V gene TRBV10-3, with TRBD1 matching 11 bases. The CDR3 length is 14 residues. Germline-derived CDR1 and CDR2 are ENHRY and SYGVKD. J lost 2 bases, V lost 8 bases, and 4 bases had no gene match. The CDR3 region is CAIGTGGSQETQYF. The CDR3 region has the DNA TGTGCCATCGGGACAGGGGGGTCTCAAGAGACCCAGTACTTC.

This clonotype appeared a few times. V usage is TRBV11-1 and J usage is TRBJ2-1; D is uncertain. The V gene's germline CDR1 is SGHAT and CDR2 FQDESV (reference sequence). Trimming left V 2 bases short and J 9 bases short, with 11 bases between. CDR3 size: 13 residues. DNA of the CDR3: TGTGCCAGCAGCTTATTCAAGGTTGGTGAGCAGTTCTTC. Encoded protein: CASSLFKVGEQFF. The complete variable domain, with remaining parts taken from reference TRBV11-1 and TRBJ2-1, reads EAEVAQSPRYKITEKSQAVAFWCDPISGHATLYWYRQILGQGPELLVQFQDESVVDDSQLPKDRFSAERLKGVDSTLKIQPAELGDSAMYLCASSLFKVGEQFFGPGTRLTVL.

This clonotype was detected many times. The chain employs TRBV5-1 and TRBJ2-1, with TRBD2 identical over 10 bases. V lost 0 bases, J lost 2 bases, and 5 bases stayed unmatched. This CDR3 comprises 17 residues. From germline, CDR1 is SGHRS and CDR2 YFSETQ. CDR3 in DNA: TGCGCCAGCAGCTTGGCCCCTAGCGGGGGAACCTACAATGAGCAGTTCTTC. Residues: CASSLAPSGGTYNEQFF.

Ten or more counts support this clonotype. This sequence joins TRBV2 and TRBJ2-3, with TRBD1 identical over 8 bases. Losses at the gene ends were 7 bases for V and 5 bases for J; bases not matched to a gene: 8. CDR3 length equals 14 residues. From germline, CDR1 is SNHLY and CDR2 FYNNEI. CDR3 residues: CASTPQGTGDTQYF. The DNA for the CDR3 is TGTGCCAGCACCCCACAGGGGACAGGAGATACGCAGTATTTT.

This chain links TRBV13 with TRBJ1-4; no firm D call. The germline V and J ends were trimmed by 1 base and 7 bases, with 13 bases remaining between them. This CDR3 contains 15 residues. Germline lookup yields CDR1 PRHDT and CDR2 FYEKMQ (reference sequence). The CDR3, as DNA: TGTGCCAGCAGCTTAGAAGGTGGGATGGCTGAAAAACTGTTTTTT. Amino acid sequence: CASSLEGGMAEKLFF.

This clonotype came up many times. This sequence joins TRBV12-3 or TRBV12-4 and TRBJ1-2; D gene ambiguous. V lost 7 bases and J 3 bases, leaving 9 bases between the germline ends. CDR3 length: 12 residues. The CDR3 bases are TGTGCCAGCACCTTGGGCCACTATGGCTACACCTTC. As protein: CASTLGHYGYTF.

V is TRBV29-1 and J is TRBJ1-5; 8 positions match TRBD1. This CDR3 contains 13 residues. Germline assignment: CDR1 SQVTM and CDR2 ANQGSEA. Trimming at V came to 3 bases and at J to 6 bases, leaving 4 bases not matched to a gene. The CDR3, as DNA: TGCAGCGTTGAGGGACAGGAGGGTCAGCCCCAGCATTTT. As protein: CSVEGQEGQPQHF.

This clonotype was seen repeatedly, ten times or more. V and J are TRBV12-3 or TRBV12-4 and TRBJ2-5; TRBD1 or TRBD2 may be the D gene (6 bases each). This CDR3 has 16 amino acids. The V gene lost 0 bases and the J gene lost 2 bases, with 13 bases spanning the gap. CDR3 sequence: CASSLAHGGGQETQYF. CDR3 bases: TGTGCCAGCAGTTTAGCGCACGGAGGGGGACAAGAGACCCAGTACTTC.

In its sample, this clonotype was seen many times. V is TRBV28 and J is TRBJ2-1; 12 positions match TRBD2. The CDR3 runs to 17 residues. CDR1 is MDHEN, CDR2 SYDVKM, per germline. Trimming took 5 bases from V and 6 from J; bases not matched to a gene: 11. The CDR3 loop reads CASSPLTSGRIPNEQFF. CDR3 in DNA: TGTGCCAGCAGTCCCCTGACTAGCGGGAGAATTCCCAATGAGCAGTTCTTC. The full variable domain, its missing parts supplied by reference TRBV28 and TRBJ2-1, is DVKVTQSSRYLVKRTGEKVFLECVQDMDHENMFWYRQDPGLGLRLIYFSYDVKMKEKGDIPEGYSVSREKKERFSLILESASTNQTSMYLCASSPLTSGRIPNEQFFGPGTRLTVL.

About this clonotype: This may be a read error, as it is one base from a much larger clone. The chain has TRBV2 and TRBJ2-5, with TRBD1 as a possible D gene (6 bases). CDR1 and CDR2 (germline): SNHLY, FYNNEI. The CDR3 runs to 10 residues. The DNA of the CDR3 is TGTGTCAGCGGACAGCGGACCCAGTACTTC. Its protein is CVSGQRTQYF.

The rearrangement uses TRBV7-2 and TRBJ2-2; D call uncertain. V was trimmed by 5 bases and J by 8 bases, leaving 15 bases between them. The CDR3 sequence is 14 residues long. Germline loops: CDR1 SGHTA, CDR2 FQGNSA. The DNA of the CDR3 is TGTGCCAGCAGCCCCTTACAGCGAACGGGGGAGCTGTTTTTT. It codes for CASSPLQRTGELFF.

In this sample, this clonotype turned up many times. The chain joins TRBV28 to TRBJ1-1; D gene ambiguous. Germline V gene lookup returns CDR1 MDHEN and CDR2 SYDVKM. V was pared by 9 bases and J by 11 bases, with 10 bases between. The length of the CDR3 is 9 residues. CDR3 sequence: CASLVWAFF. The CDR3 DNA reads TGTGCCAGTTTGGTGTGGGCTTTCTTT. Combining the CDR3 with reference TRBV28 and TRBJ1-1 gives the whole variable domain DVKVTQSSRYLVKRTGEKVFLECVQDMDHENMFWYRQDPGLGLRLIYFSYDVKMKEKGDIPEGYSVSREKKERFSLILESASTNQTSMYLCASLVWAFFGQGTRLTVV.

This clonotype was picked up many times. The chain joins TRBV30 to TRBJ2-1; 7 bases align to TRBD2. Germline lookup yields CDR1 GTSNPN and CDR2 SVGIG (reference sequence). J gave up 3 bases and V 0 bases, and 5 bases lay outside the gene matches. CDR3 length: 15 amino acids. CDR3 protein: CAWSVRDYFYNEQFF. The CDR3 DNA sequence: TGTGCCTGGAGTGTTCGGGACTACTTCTACAATGAGCAGTTCTTC.